This TCR beta chain came from a study of monozygotic twins with inflammatory bowel disease. Eight separate reactions per sample served to make cDNA. TCRdb re-analyzed the 5' RACE reads; it lists each CDR3 protein once, without DNA. This sample's table reports 420,000 or so distinct CDR3 sequences. The CDR3 runs 15 residues. Germline V CDR1 and CDR2: SGHAT, FQNNGV. Sequenced sample: blood. The source is a human donor with ulcerative colitis or Crohn's disease, or a healthy co-twin of an affected twin (not recorded which). V and J are TRBV11-2 and TRBJ2-7; TCRdb picks TRBD1, but there is no DNA to check that call. The CDR3 loop reads CASSFGAGTSYEQYF.